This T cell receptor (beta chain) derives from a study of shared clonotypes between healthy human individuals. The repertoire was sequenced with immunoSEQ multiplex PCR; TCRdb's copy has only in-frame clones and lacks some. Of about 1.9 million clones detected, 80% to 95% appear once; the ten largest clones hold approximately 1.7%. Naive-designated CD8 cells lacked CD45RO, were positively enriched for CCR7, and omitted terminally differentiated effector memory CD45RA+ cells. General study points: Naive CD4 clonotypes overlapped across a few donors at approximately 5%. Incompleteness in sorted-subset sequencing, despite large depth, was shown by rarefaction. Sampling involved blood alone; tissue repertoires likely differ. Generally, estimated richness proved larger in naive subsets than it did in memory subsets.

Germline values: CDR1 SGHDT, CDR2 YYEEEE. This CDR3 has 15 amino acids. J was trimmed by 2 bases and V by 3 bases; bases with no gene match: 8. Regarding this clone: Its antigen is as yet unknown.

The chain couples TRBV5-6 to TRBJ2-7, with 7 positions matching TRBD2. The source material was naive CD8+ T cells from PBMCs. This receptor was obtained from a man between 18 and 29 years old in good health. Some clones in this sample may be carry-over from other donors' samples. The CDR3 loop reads CASSSGLGGAYEQYF. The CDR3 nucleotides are TGTGCCAGCAGCTCTGGACTAGGAGGAGCCTACGAGCAGTACTTC.